This TCR beta chain comes out of a study of cytotoxic CD8 clonotypes in ibrutinib-treated CLL. V gave up 6 bases and J gave up 2 bases, with 10 bases separating them. Per the germline V gene, CDR1 is SNHLY and CDR2 is FYNNEI. This CDR3 is 13 amino acids long. Assay used: immunoSEQ multiplex PCR; TCRdb lists only in-frame clones, some missing. The data contain 200,000 or so clones, approximately 79% of them singletons. This TCR came from a human donor with chronic lymphocytic leukemia. The sample consisted of PBMCs, taken after 12 months of ibrutinib treatment. The chain combines TRBV2 with TRBJ1-1; D is uncertain. The CDR3 DNA reads TGTGCCAGCAGCCTTGACGCTAACACTGAAGCTTTCTTT. It encodes CASSLDANTEAFF. The whole variable domain, remainder taken from reference TRBV2 and TRBJ1-1, is EPEVTQTPSHQVTQMGQEVILRCVPISNHLYFYWYRQILGQKVEFLVSFYNNEISEKSEIFDDQFSVERPDGSNFTLKIRSTKLEDSAMYFCASSLDANTEAFFGQGTRLTVV.